This T cell receptor (beta chain) was captured in a study of cytomegalovirus exposure and HLA in healthy donors. The CDR3 contains 12 residues. After removal of 4 bases from V and 3 bases from J, the junction contained 2 bases not matched to a gene. CDR1 is SQVTM and CDR2 is ANQGSEA in the germline V gene. Amplification used 60 Vbeta primers and 13 Jbeta primers. Assay: immunoSEQ multiplex PCR; the TCRdb copy retains only in-frame clones and omits some. The sample yields 100,000 to 150,000 clones, around 80% seen once. Samples came from healthy bone marrow donors. The sample was PBMCs. The clonotype was recovered from a man under 40 in good health and CMV-seronegative. V usage is TRBV29-1 and J usage is TRBJ2-5; 7 nucleotides agree with TRBD1. The DNA for the CDR3 is TGCAGCGTTGGTGGGACAGAAGAGACCCAGTACTTC. Its translation: CSVGGTEETQYF.